Sequencing of this T cell receptor beta chain was carried out in a study of T-cell reconstitution after alpha-beta-depleted transplantation in children (dated by TCRdb to 2016 to 2018). Notes on the research overall: Using TCR repertoire profiling, the study followed T-cell immune reconstitution in a quantitative way in children after TCRalphabeta/CD19-depleted allogeneic hematopoietic cell transplantation.

Libraries were made using PCR. The sample was run on an Illumina HiSeq 2500. TCR library preparation used molecular barcoding, with unique molecular identifiers applied to normalize quantification of the TCRbeta repertoire. TCRdb reworked the public reads: Q25 trimming with fastp, MiXCR clone assembly, productive beta chains retained. Identical CDR3 proteins give one entry, which carries the most common genes and DNA. The sample yields more than 300,000 distinct CDR3 sequences; 15% to 20% were counted once. The biggest ten clones account for around two fifths of the sample. On this clonotype: Its antigen is not yet known. The record has no base qualities; no much larger clone is one base away.

The CDR3, cysteine through phenylalanine, is 16 amino acids long. The read is trimmed to its CDR3 DNA, 48 bases read in frame from base 1. For CDR1 and CDR2, the germline V gene lists SGDLS and YYNGEE. The germline V end is reduced by 3 bases and the J end by 0 bases; junction bases left unmatched: 7. What the treatment or condition label conveys for this sample: allogeneic hematopoietic cell transplantation with graft depleted of TCRalphabeta T cells and CD19 B cells. The children who served as transplant recipients had been given grafts of TCRalphabeta/CD19-depleted allogeneic hematopoietic cells. What the research found in general, with its limitations: The apparently early recovery of alphabetaT-cell counts about two months after transplant reportedly depended on only several hundred rapidly expanded clones that came from non-depleted graft cells. The high TCRbeta diversity at day 60 in some patients was ascribed to recipient T cells and intrathymic progenitors that had survived conditioning. Hyperexpanded clone frequencies declined over subsequent months; after one year, T-cell counts and TCRbeta diversity were mostly attributed to newly produced T cells.

The rearrangement combines TRBV9 with TRBJ2-5, with 8 bases aligning to TRBD2. The sequencing used PBMCs, mostly from graft donor cells, collected 360 days after TCRalphabeta/CD19-depleted stem cell transplant. The clonotype comes from a male patient aged 2-15 years who had a stem cell transplant for acute lymphoblastic leukemia, so the T cells may come from the graft donor. In nucleotide form, the sequence is TGTGCCAGCAGCGCCCGCGGGGGGCGAAACCAAGAGACCCAGTACTTC. It translates to CASSARGGRNQETQYF.